This T cell receptor (beta chain) is drawn from a study of blood T cell repertoires in COVID-19. Data came from immunoSEQ multiplex PCR; TCRdb stores just in-frame clones and leaves some out. The table has around 84,000 clones, 83% seen once. This clone was seen only a few times. The source material was peripheral blood. The source of this sequence is a man older than 75 with active or convalescent COVID-19.

CDR3 region: CASSLKPSGIVSYEQYF. The CDR3 DNA reads TGTGCCAGCAGCTTAAAACCTAGCGGGATTGTTTCCTACGAGCAGTACTTC. V and J are TRBV7-2 and TRBJ2-7; TRBD2 aligns across 9 bases. The CDR3 consists of 17 residues. J lost 1 base, V lost 2 bases, and 9 bases had no gene match. The germline CDR1 and CDR2 sequences are SGHTA and FQGNSA.